This is a list of T cell receptor beta chains from one sample in a study of T cells in localized non-small cell lung cancer. Only in-frame clones appear in the TCRdb table, and some are missing; sequencing was by immunoSEQ multiplex PCR. Of nearly 1,500 clones listed, over 15% are singletons. Sequences were derived from lung tumor tissue, sampled before any cancer treatment. The source is a woman aged 40-69 years with stage I lung adenocarcinoma. Each CDR3 is given with its conserved first and last residue. D genes are given only for firm matches. Rows give clone size only sometimes, using once, few, many, or a class for an expanded clone.

V: TRBV9; size: few; D: -; length: 13; J: TRBJ1-1; CDR3: CASSSQTRTEAFF; DNA: TGTGCCAGCAGTTCACAGACGAGGACTGAAGCTTTCTTT
V: TRBV29-1; size: -; D: -; length: 15; J: TRBJ2-7; CDR3: CSVPRGDGSSYEQYF; DNA: TGCAGCGTTCCCCGAGGGGACGGTAGCTCCTACGAGCAGTACTTC
V: TRBV29-1; size: -; D: -; length: 15; J: TRBJ2-1; CDR3: CSVDVQGDGNNEQFF; DNA: TGCAGCGTTGATGTTCAGGGAGACGGTAACAATGAGCAGTTCTTC
V: TRBV6-8; size: few; D: TRBD1; length: 12; J: TRBJ1-1; CDR3: CASSRQGGEAFF; DNA: TGTGCCAGCAGTAGACAGGGAGGTGAAGCTTTCTTT
V: TRBV9; size: medium-sized; D: -; length: 15; J: TRBJ1-6; CDR3: CASSVGAGDNSPLHF; DNA: TGTGCCAGCAGCGTAGGGGCAGGGGATAATTCACCCCTCCACTTT
V: TRBV21-1; size: few; D: -; length: 14; J: TRBJ1-1; CDR3: CASSHIWEGTEAFF; DNA: TGTGCCAGCAGCCATATCTGGGAAGGTACTGAAGCTTTCTTT
V: TRBV19; size: -; D: -; length: 16; J: TRBJ2-7; CDR3: CASSPRLALPAYEQYF; DNA: TGTGCCAGTAGCCCCAGGTTGGCACTACCGGCCTACGAGCAGTACTTC
V: TRBV4-1; size: large; D: TRBD1; length: 15; J: TRBJ2-1; CDR3: CASSLHRGADNEQFF; DNA: TGCGCCAGCAGCCTCCACAGGGGCGCCGACAATGAGCAGTTCTTC
V: TRBV29-1; size: -; D: -; length: 13; J: TRBJ2-1; CDR3: CSVDKSSYNEQFF; DNA: TGCAGCGTTGACAAGAGCTCCTACAATGAGCAGTTCTTC
V: TRBV9; size: medium-sized; D: -; length: 16; J: TRBJ2-3; CDR3: CASRGGGGALTDTQYF; DNA: TGTGCCAGCAGGGGTGGAGGGGGCGCACTAACAGATACGCAGTATTTT
V: TRBV23-1; size: -; D: -; length: 16; J: TRBJ2-2; CDR3: CASQGGGGRPTGELFF; DNA: TGCGCCAGCCAGGGTGGAGGGGGGCGACCCACCGGGGAGCTGTTTTTT
V: TRBV19; size: -; D: TRBD1; length: 14; J: TRBJ2-1; CDR3: CASRGQGFYNEQFF; DNA: TGTGCCAGTAGGGGACAGGGATTCTACAATGAGCAGTTCTTC
V: TRBV25-1; size: -; D: -; length: 15; J: TRBJ2-1; CDR3: CASSEYSRGANEQFF; DNA: TGTGCCAGCAGTGAATATAGTAGAGGGGCCAATGAGCAGTTCTTC